This T cell receptor beta chain was sequenced during a study of cytomegalovirus exposure and HLA in healthy donors (dated by TCRdb to about 2017). About the full investigation: In an earlier analysis of approximately 640 of the donors, less than 350 Gb of sequence data and 95 million to 130 million unique TCR beta sequences from some 170 million T cells were reported. Typing coverage differed by locus: A, B, C, DRB1 and DQB1 were typed in about 620-630 donors, DQA1 in 522, DPA1 in approximately 610, and DPB1 in 450 to 490. To study patterns of TCR occurrence, a later analysis re-analyzed previously published TCR beta repertoires from 666 donors and added high-resolution HLA genotyping. High-throughput TCR immunosequencing, statistical association of individual TCRs with disease status, and machine learning were combined to predict cytomegalovirus infection status. Along with the roughly 610-subject first cohort, a separate validation cohort of over 90 different subjects was used. About five DR-DQ haplotypes were handled as single units for association and clustering, since linkage in the cohort was strong. The genetic ancestry cluster associated with self-reported Caucasian donors included 80% to 90% of the roughly 390 genotyped donors. Both class I and class II loci were covered by HLA typing, at four-digit resolution. An earlier analysis of about 620 of the donors applied high-throughput TCR beta sequencing to assess whether each TCR beta V gene segment acted as functional or pseudogenic. Donor age, sex, ethnicity and CMV serostatus were collected together with the repertoire data. All discovery cohort repertoires had been generated using a single sequencing platform. An early release that covered roughly 600 HLA-typed donors contained around 330 gigabases of sequencing data and around 85 million unique TCR sequences. The study was designed to test whether signatures of past pathogen exposure could be identified by cataloging public T cell receptors. Genome-wide SNP genotypes for about 65% of the 666 donors were used in a later genetic analysis, which treated that subset as a discovery cohort. Among about 400 genotyped donors of the cohort, an average of around 250,000 unique TCR beta nucleotide sequences was sequenced per donor, of which about 19% were non-productive. Using immunosequencing, the study profiled T cell repertoires from approximately 700 subjects and related those repertoires to cytomegalovirus serostatus. The later analysis used no new phenotypic data to find candidate immune exposures, relying instead on TCR beta sequences and their occurrence across donors. General findings and caveats noted by the study authors: The earlier analysis of 450 to 700 of the donors excluded approximately 15 rarely observed V segments, including chromosome 9 orphons, because counts were too low. A further reported finding was that TCR beta sequences accurately predicted the HLA-A and HLA-B alleles for most subjects in the first cohort. In an earlier analysis of several hundred of the donors, most TCR beta V segments were observed in productive rearrangements about 87% or about 30% of the time, broadly matching IMGT annotations. Roughly uniform sequencing depth across donors was assumed in presence/absence analyses, although this assumption may not hold. A few of the identified cytomegalovirus-associated TCR beta chains were confirmed in vitro to be specific for cytomegalovirus antigens. Because the 87-base-pair reads could not distinguish some IMGT-functional V segments, including TRBV6-2 and TRBV6-3, those segments were excluded. V-gene and J-gene trimming of TCR beta chains was associated with a missense DCLRE1C variant in a later genetic analysis, and the association was replicated in an independent cohort. The cohort was sequenced for TCR beta chains only, and without alpha or paired-chain data the features that could be detected were limited. In the study, some 160 TCR beta chains were listed as associated with cytomegalovirus. Cytomegalovirus status was reported to be diagnosed by the classifier with high specificity and sensitivity in both the original and validation cohorts. Linkage disequilibrium might explain the correlated functional status among segregating V segments, but an unknown experimental factor could not be ruled out. Strong co-occurrence of HLA alleles, especially DR and DQ, made assigning TCR associations to individual alleles difficult. Several of the top co-occurrence clusters appeared to be linked to parvovirus B19, influenza, CMV and Epstein-Barr virus, according to a later analysis. Most CMV-associated TCR beta chains appeared to be HLA-restricted in a later analysis, and the HLA associations seemed to be driven largely by CMV exposure. In a later analysis, the rate of TCR association differed among HLA loci, with DRB1 alleles having the most associated TCRs and HLA-C alleles having the fewest. HLA typing was unavailable for some donors at each locus, so association tests used only the typed subset. Most TCR sequences were observed very rarely across donors, whereas some public TCRs were present in many individuals. A cluster of highly shared sequence variants was judged likely to represent a technical artifact of the sequencing pipeline. Compared with the roughly 670-donor mean, donors in an Asian-associated ancestry cluster had fewer N-insertions in productive TCRs, according to a later genetic analysis. According to the authors, the approach could potentially be generalized to other disease states and immunological phenotypes. A later analysis associated 17,000 or so TCR beta sequences with specific HLA alleles at a false discovery rate of 0.05. Immune exposure information for the cohort was limited to CMV serostatus. Compared with equally common non-associated chains, HLA-associated TCR beta chains in a later analysis were more clonally expanded and had lower generation probabilities.

Concerning this clone itself: Its cognate antigen has yet to be identified. One base away there is no much larger clone; base qualities are not given.

The method was the immunoSEQ multiplex PCR assay. The multiplex PCR relied on a mix of 60 forward primers for TCR Vbeta segments and 13 reverse primers for TCR Jbeta segments. A multiplex PCR assay on genomic DNA amplified the CDR3 region of rearranged TCR beta genes. The Illumina HiSeq System was used to sequence the amplified TCR beta libraries as 87-base-pair reads. As for the original processing: Across the 700 or so repertoires, a later analysis counted tens of millions of unique TCR beta chains, 9.5 million to 12 million of which were shared by at least two donors. To remove PCR and sequencing errors, raw reads were error-corrected and collapsed into unique sequences using a nearest-neighbor algorithm that merged closely related sequences. V, D and J gene segments were assigned by aligning CDR3 sequences to IMGT reference sequences. For a sequence to be retained, at least a six-nucleotide match to both a V gene segment and a J gene segment was required. Rearrangements were called productive when the CDR3 lacked stop codons and stayed in frame with V and J; all others were non-productive. CDR3 was defined according to IMGT convention as the region running from the second conserved V-encoded cysteine to the conserved J-encoded phenylalanine. In an earlier analysis of around 570 of the donors, sequences lacking an unambiguous match to a single V gene segment were excluded. An earlier analysis of over 450 of the donors classified V segments as functional when productive rearrangements were above 56.7% and as segregating when the standard deviation between donors was above 5%. To diagnose cytomegalovirus status from the catalog of TCR beta chain sequences, a statistical classification framework was built. V and J gene assignment, in a later analysis, came from comparing TCR nucleotide sequences with IMGT/GENE-DB human TR gene sequences. Using the TCRdist pipeline, a later analysis assigned CDR3 sequences along with most-parsimonious VDJ recombination scenarios. In a later analysis, each TCR beta chain was defined by its CDR3 amino acid sequence together with its V-gene family, and reads without a unique V-gene family were excluded. In a later analysis, around 650 highly shared, low-generation-probability nucleotide sequences were removed to address suspected cross-contamination and a sequencing artifact. For each public chain, a later analysis derived a clonal expansion index from normalized ranks of inferred template counts within each repertoire. In a later analysis, generation probabilities were computed using a VDJ recombination model fitted to out-of-frame rearrangements, and the results were checked against IGoR. Hypergeometric tests were used in a later analysis to score TCR-TCR, TCR-HLA and TCR-CMV co-occurrence, with a repertoire-size bias correction applied to the TCR pairs. False discovery rates were estimated in a later analysis by permuting HLA or CMV assignments 20 times. In a later analysis, co-occurring TCRs were grouped with DBSCAN, and TCRdist sequence similarity was added when clustering was performed within HLA-allele-positive subsets. Co-occurrence clustering excluded repertoires with fewer than 30,000 or more than 120,000 public chains, plus five with anomalous nucleotide sharing. Entries here come from immuneACCESS through TCRdb and include only in-frame sequences with V and J called. Some clones fail to appear in such tables; in the studies checked, an unresolved V gene covers under half of the shortfall, and the cause of the remainder is unknown. V and J calls plus clone size are reproduced from that table; the DNA served to infer D and trimming. Across this sample there are about 140,000 clones, with roughly 80% seen only once. The leading ten clones occupy 1.5% to 2% of the sample.

The cohort consisted of hundreds of healthy bone marrow donors. At the time of sampling, all cohort members were nominally healthy, though unrecorded immune exposures were likely present. The donor tested CMV seronegative and was one of the 352 seronegative cohort members. A peripheral blood sample was provided by each donor, and peripheral blood mononuclear cells were used for TCR beta sequencing. The Qiagen DNeasy Blood Extraction Kit was used to extract genomic DNA from the blood cell samples. V drops 8 bases and J drops 8 bases, leaving 16 bases in between. From the cysteine up to the phenylalanine, the CDR3 has a length of 13 residues. Only the CDR3 region is kept as DNA, spanning 39 bases read in frame from base 1. CDR1 and CDR2, looked up from the germline V gene (reference sequence), are MNHEY and SMNVEV.

The sequenced sample consisted of PBMCs. The clonotype comes from a woman aged 40 to 55 in good health and CMV-seronegative. The chain is assembled from TRBV27 and TRBJ2-1; matching of 5 bases hints at TRBD2 as the D gene. CDR3 reads: CASVKSGLDEQFF. The DNA sequence is as follows: TGTGCCAGCGTAAAATCGGGATTGGATGAGCAGTTCTTC.